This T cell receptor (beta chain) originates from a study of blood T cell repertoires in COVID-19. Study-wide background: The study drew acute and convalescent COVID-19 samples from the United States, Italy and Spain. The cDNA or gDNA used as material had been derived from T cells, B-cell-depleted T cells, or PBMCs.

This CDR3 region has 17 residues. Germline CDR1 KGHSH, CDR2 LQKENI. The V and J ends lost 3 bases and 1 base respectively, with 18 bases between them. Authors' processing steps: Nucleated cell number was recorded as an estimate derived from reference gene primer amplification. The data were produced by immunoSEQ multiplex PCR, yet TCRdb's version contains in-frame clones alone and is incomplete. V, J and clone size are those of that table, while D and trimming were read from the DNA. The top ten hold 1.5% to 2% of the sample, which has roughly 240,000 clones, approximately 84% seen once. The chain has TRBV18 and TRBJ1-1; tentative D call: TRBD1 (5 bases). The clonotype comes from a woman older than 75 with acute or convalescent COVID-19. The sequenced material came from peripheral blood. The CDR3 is CASSPQVPGQGNTEAFF. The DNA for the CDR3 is TGTGCCAGCTCACCGCAAGTTCCAGGGCAGGGGAACACTGAAGCTTTCTTT.